These 28 T cell receptor beta chains were sequenced from one sample in a study of blood T cell repertoires in COVID-19. Generated by immunoSEQ multiplex PCR, the TCRdb table keeps only in-frame clones and is missing some. The table has some 140,000 clones, around 83% seen once. The specimen sequenced was peripheral blood. These receptors were collected from a woman aged 55-70 years with acute or convalescent COVID-19.

V usage is TRBV4-1 and J usage is TRBJ2-5, with 10 bases aligning to TRBD1. The junction had 11 bases not matched to a gene; V was cut back by 6 bases and J by 10 bases. The germline CDR1 and CDR2 sequences are MGHRA and YSYEKL. The CDR3 totals 14 residues. The CDR3 bases are TGCGCCAGCAGTCGGACAGGGGGGACGTCGGACCAGTACTTC. Translation: CASSRTGGTSDQYF.

The chain recombines TRBV7-9 with TRBJ1-6, with 9 nucleotides matching TRBD1. The CDR3 spans 16 residues. The germline V gene has CDR1 SEHNR and CDR2 FQNEAQ (reference sequence). J lost 11 bases, V lost 3 bases, and 11 bases had no gene match. The chain's CDR3 is CASSFLPGQGDPPLHF. The CDR3 coding sequence is TGTGCCAGCAGCTTTTTACCGGGACAGGGAGATCCACCCCTCCACTTT. The variable domain in full, with the rest retrieved from reference TRBV7-9 and TRBJ1-6, is DTGVSQNPRHKITKRGQNVTFRCDPISEHNRLYWYRQTLGQGPEFLTYFQNEAQLEKSRLLSDRFSAERPKGSFSTLEIQRTEQGDSAMYLCASSFLPGQGDPPLHFGNGTRLTVT.

The rearrangement uses TRBV3-1 (or the pseudogene TRBV3-2) and TRBJ2-5, with TRBD1 matching 8 bases. Losses at the gene ends were 1 base for V and 4 bases for J; bases not matched to a gene: 8. The CDR3 extends over 16 amino acids. Germline V gene data show CDR1 as LGHDT and CDR2 as YNNKEL (reference sequence). CDR3 residues: CASSQASGGFRETQYF. The CDR3 nucleotides read TGTGCCAGCAGCCAAGCATCAGGGGGCTTTCGAGAGACCCAGTACTTC.

This clone was observed a handful of times. V is TRBV2 and J is TRBJ1-2; unclear D gene. This CDR3 region has 15 residues. Germline lookup yields CDR1 SNHLY and CDR2 FYNNEI. V was clipped by 3 bases and J by 0 bases, with 11 bases between them. For the CDR3, the DNA is TGTGCCAGCAGTGATGGGTGGGCTGCTAACTATGGCTACACCTTC. Encoded protein: CASSDGWAANYGYTF. The full variable domain, rest sourced from reference TRBV2 and TRBJ1-2, is EPEVTQTPSHQVTQMGQEVILRCVPISNHLYFYWYRQILGQKVEFLVSFYNNEISEKSEIFDDQFSVERPDGSNFTLKIRSTKLEDSAMYFCASSDGWAANYGYTFGSGTRLTVV.

The V gene is TRBV5-6, the J gene TRBJ1-5; D is possibly TRBD1 (5 bases). Trimming stripped 2 bases from V and 6 bases from J, with 15 bases between. The CDR3 is 15 residues long. Germline values: CDR1 SGHDT, CDR2 YYEEEE. The CDR3 sequence: CASSFWQGSGQPQHF. The CDR3 DNA is TGTGCCAGCAGCTTCTGGCAGGGATCGGGTCAGCCCCAGCATTTT.

This clone was detected only once. The gene calls are TRBV7-3 and TRBJ1-1, with 8 bases identical to TRBD1. Germline CDR1 is SGHTA and CDR2 is FQGTGA. The J segment lost 1 base and the V segment lost 5 bases, leaving 3 bases of the junction unmatched. This CDR3 is 14 amino acids long. The DNA for the CDR3 is TGTGCCAGCAGCCTCGGACAGGGGAACACTGAAGCTTTCTTT. It specifies CASSLGQGNTEAFF.

The chain is built from TRBV3-1 (or the pseudogene TRBV3-2) and TRBJ2-5; 8 bases agree with TRBD1. This CDR3 is 14 amino acids long. CDR1 and CDR2 (germline): LGHDT, YNNKEL (reference sequence). J lost 6 bases, V lost 3 bases, and 6 bases had no gene match. This CDR3 reads CASSQRTGTKTQYF. CDR3 in DNA: TGTGCCAGCAGCCAGAGGACAGGGACGAAGACCCAGTACTTC.

The chain combines TRBV24-1 with TRBJ2-2; D gene ambiguous. V dropped 2 bases and J dropped 5 bases, with 8 bases sitting between them. This CDR3 comprises 14 residues. Germline V gene sequence: CDR1 KGHDR, CDR2 SFDVKD. CDR3 bases: TGTGCCACCAGTGATTCGTCTCTAACCGGGGAGCTGTTTTTT. Its translation is CATSDSSLTGELFF.

This clone has only one observation. The chain couples TRBV9 to TRBJ2-1; D gene ambiguous. The V gene lost 4 bases and the J gene lost 5 bases, with 19 bases spanning the gap. The CDR3 covers 16 residues. Germline V gene sequence: CDR1 SGDLS, CDR2 YYNGEE. The CDR3, as DNA: TGTGCCAGCAGCCCCCGACTCGAAACTTGGAACAATGAGCAGTTCTTC. This encodes CASSPRLETWNNEQFF.

In this sample, this clone turned up once. The rearrangement uses TRBV6-5 and TRBJ1-2; 7 nucleotides align to TRBD1. The V gene end was trimmed by 6 bases and the J gene end by 0 bases; junction bases not matched to a gene: 7. CDR3 length: 15 amino acids. Germline-derived CDR1 and CDR2 are MNHEY and SVGAGI. CDR3 protein: CASRDSGTANYGYTF. The CDR3 DNA reads TGTGCCAGCAGAGATTCCGGGACAGCTAACTATGGCTACACCTTC.

The chain employs TRBV4-1 and TRBJ2-1, with TRBD2 identical over 16 bases. The V segment lost 4 bases and the J segment 0 bases; nucleotides outside the gene matches: 6. Germline V gives CDR1 MGHRA, CDR2 YSYEKL. The CDR3 length is 19 residues. The CDR3 sequence is CASSPMGLAGGSSYNEQFF. Written as DNA, the CDR3 is TGCGCCAGCAGCCCGATGGGACTAGCGGGGGGGAGCTCCTACAATGAGCAGTTCTTC.

The sample holds a few counts of this clone. The chain uses TRBV5-1 and TRBJ2-1; weak D call: TRBD1 (5 bases). Germline V gene data show CDR1 as SGHRS and CDR2 as YFSETQ. The CDR3 contains 15 residues. Between the trimmed V and J ends, which lost 2 bases and 3 bases, there was a span of 12 bases. CDR3 nucleotide sequence: TGCGCCAGCAGCTTTGAAGGGGCGGACTACAATGAGCAGTTCTTC. Translation gives CASSFEGADYNEQFF.

The chain combines TRBV2 with TRBJ2-7; 10 bases line up with TRBD1. Germline CDR1 SNHLY, CDR2 FYNNEI. The CDR3 has 13 residues. Trimming took 5 bases from V and 7 from J; bases not matched to a gene: 5. The CDR3 DNA sequence: TGTGCCAGCAGTCTGGACAGGGGGGGTGAGCAGTACTTC. It is translated as CASSLDRGGEQYF.

This clone has just a few counts. Other DNA sequences of this sample code for an identical CDR3. The chain joins TRBV29-1 to TRBJ1-2; 10 nucleotides agree with TRBD1. CDR1 SQVTM and CDR2 ANQGSEA come from the germline V gene. The CDR3 runs to 13 residues. The trim removed 7 bases at V and 4 bases at J, leaving 6 bases unmatched. CDR3 region: CSAWTGGGYGYTF. CDR3 DNA: TGCAGCGCGTGGACAGGGGGGGGCTATGGCTACACCTTC. The full variable domain, completed using reference TRBV29-1 and TRBJ1-2, is SAVISQKPSRDICQRGTSLTIQCQVDSQVTMMFWYRQQPGQSLTLIATANQGSEATYESGFVIDKFPISRPNLTFSTLTVSNMSPEDSSIYLCSAWTGGGYGYTFGSGTRLTVV.

The rearrangement links TRBV7-2 to TRBJ2-3, with D possibly TRBD1 on 6 matching bases. The germline V gene encodes CDR1 SGHTA and CDR2 FQGNSA. The CDR3 has 14 residues. Trimming left V 5 bases short and J 2 bases short, with 11 bases between. The CDR3 bases are TGTGCCAGCAGCCAGAGGGGGAACACAGATACGCAGTATTTT. Its protein product is CASSQRGNTDTQYF.

The chain is built from TRBV2 and TRBJ2-3; weak D call: TRBD1 (5 bases). Trimming shortened V by 10 bases and J by 0 bases, and 17 bases separated the two germline ends. CDR1 and CDR2 from the germline V gene are SNHLY and FYNNEI. This CDR3 contains 15 residues. CDR3 loop: CATNKDSLSTDTQYF. In DNA, the CDR3 is TGTGCCACGAACAAAGACAGTCTTAGCACAGATACGCAGTATTTT. Full variable domain (missing parts from reference TRBV2 and TRBJ2-3): EPEVTQTPSHQVTQMGQEVILRCVPISNHLYFYWYRQILGQKVEFLVSFYNNEISEKSEIFDDQFSVERPDGSNFTLKIRSTKLEDSAMYFCATNKDSLSTDTQYFGPGTRLTVL.

This chain links TRBV12-3 or TRBV12-4 with TRBJ1-1; D gene unclear. Trimming pared 7 bases from V and 1 base from J, leaving 10 bases between. This CDR3 has 13 amino acids. CDR3 loop: CASTQQRNTEAFF. CDR3 nucleotide sequence: TGTGCCAGCACCCAACAGAGGAACACTGAAGCTTTCTTT.

J is TRBJ2-7 and V is TRBV7-8; D possibly corresponds to TRBD1 (5 bases). The CDR3 extends over 14 amino acids. The germline CDR1 and CDR2 sequences are SGHVS and FQNEAQ. V dropped 3 bases and J dropped 0 bases, with 9 bases sitting between them. CDR3 nucleotides: TGTGCCAGCAGCTTTCAGACAGTCTCCTACGAGCAGTACTTC. Its protein is CASSFQTVSYEQYF.

This sequence joins TRBV6-1 and TRBJ1-2; D remains unclear. Between the trimmed V and J ends, which lost 2 bases and 8 bases, there was a span of 18 bases. This CDR3 region has 15 residues. In germline, CDR1 is MNHNS, CDR2 SASEGT. In DNA, the CDR3 is TGTGCCAGCAGTGAATTCCCTCTAGAGTCGCGGGGCTACACCTTC. This sequence encodes CASSEFPLESRGYTF.

The chain is built from TRBV28 and TRBJ1-1; a possible D gene is TRBD1 (5 bases). The CDR3 is made up of 15 amino acids. Germline V gene lookup returns CDR1 MDHEN and CDR2 SYDVKM. V lost 6 bases and J lost 6, with 20 bases in between. This CDR3 is CASRSAGRSIAEAFF. CDR3 DNA: TGTGCCAGCAGGTCGGCAGGGAGGTCGATCGCTGAAGCTTTCTTT.

V gene TRBV12-3 or TRBV12-4 combines with J gene TRBJ1-1; no firm D call. This CDR3 has 13 amino acids. The V end was cut by 3 bases, the J end by 10 bases, with 15 bases between. The CDR3 region is CASSFVVPSGAFF. CDR3 coding DNA: TGTGCCAGCAGTTTTGTGGTTCCCTCGGGAGCTTTCTTT.

The chain recombines TRBV6-5 with TRBJ1-2; tentative D call: TRBD1 (5 bases). CDR1 and CDR2 from the germline V gene are MNHEY and SVGAGI. CDR3 length equals 16 residues. Trimming took off 0 bases at V and 4 bases at J, with 15 bases between the two ends. DNA for the CDR3: TGTGCCAGCAGTTACTCCACCCGGGGGATCGGCTATGGCTACACCTTC. Protein: CASSYSTRGIGYGYTF.

The chain uses TRBV6-5 and TRBJ1-6; no firm D call. V lost 2 bases, J lost 6 bases, and 14 bases lay in between. Germline V gives CDR1 MNHEY, CDR2 SVGAGI. This CDR3 has 16 amino acids. CDR3 protein: CASSYLGGPGNSPLHF. The CDR3 coding sequence is TGTGCCAGCAGTTACCTCGGAGGCCCTGGTAATTCACCCCTCCACTTT.

This chain links TRBV5-1 with TRBJ1-2, with TRBD1 identical over 10 bases. V shed 4 bases and J 4 bases; nucleotides not matched to a gene: 7. The CDR3 is 15 amino acids. Germline CDR1 and CDR2: SGHRS and YFSETQ. CDR3: CASSSDRGLAYGYTF. The CDR3, as DNA: TGCGCCAGCAGCAGCGACAGGGGGCTCGCCTATGGCTACACCTTC.

The J gene is TRBJ1-1, the V gene TRBV2; 9 nucleotides align to TRBD1. The CDR3 is 13 amino acids. Germline V gene data show CDR1 as SNHLY and CDR2 as FYNNEI. The V segment lost 6 bases and the J segment 8 bases; nucleotides outside the gene matches: 7. In DNA, the CDR3 is TGTGCCAGCAGGGGACAGGGTCACAGGGAAGCTTTCTTT. The encoded protein is CASRGQGHREAFF.

The V gene is TRBV11-3, the J gene TRBJ2-2, with D unresolved. V was pared by 1 base and J by 0 bases, with 6 bases between. Germline CDR1 SGHNT, CDR2 YENEEA. CDR3 length: 15 amino acids. This CDR3 is CASSLATTNTGELFF. For the CDR3, the DNA is TGTGCCAGCAGCTTAGCCACTACGAACACCGGGGAGCTGTTTTTT.

The table lists this clone with a count of one. This CDR3 reads CASSPLPTDNQPQHF. As DNA, the CDR3 is TGTGCCAGCTCACCACTCCCCACAGACAATCAGCCCCAGCATTTT. The rearrangement uses TRBV18 and TRBJ1-5; unclear D gene. The germline gives CDR1 KGHSH, CDR2 LQKENI. This CDR3 is built from 15 residues. Trimming took 1 base from V and 3 from J, leaving 10 bases between them. Variable domain in full (rest from reference TRBV18 and TRBJ1-5): NAGVMQNPRHLVRRRGQEARLRCSPMKGHSHVYWYRQLPEEGLKFMVYLQKENIIDESGMPKERFSAEFPKEGPSILRIQQVVRGDSAAYFCASSPLPTDNQPQHFGDGTRLSIL.

The CDR3, as DNA: TGCAGCGCCAATCAGGTGAACACTGAAGCTTTCTTT. The encoded protein is CSANQVNTEAFF. The chain joins TRBV29-1 to TRBJ1-1; D remains ambiguous. CDR1 SQVTM and CDR2 ANQGSEA come from the germline V gene. This CDR3 is built from 12 residues. V shed 7 bases and J shed 0 bases, with 9 bases lying between them.